This T cell receptor beta chain was sequenced for a study of T cells in Graves' hyperthyroidism and ophthalmopathy. Points from the study as a whole: Ophthalmopathy cases were set apart from stable hyperthyroidism by a 13 V-J model.

This clonotype was observed a few times. Its antigen is currently unknown. Germline lookup yields CDR1 MNHNS and CDR2 SASEGT. The CDR3 length is 10 residues. Between the trimmed V and J ends, which lost 7 bases and 10 bases, there was a span of 10 bases. Amplified TCR beta CDR3 regions came from RNA transcripts. The HTBI primer set served for first-round RT-PCR of the TCR CDR3. TCRdb re-called the multiplex PCR reads through MiXCR, storing one row per CDR3 protein. Of some 440,000 distinct CDR3 sequences in the sample, 15% to 18% are singletons; the top ten hold 13% to 15%. This TCR derives from a woman under 30 with Graves' hyperthyroidism. This chain connects TRBV6-1 to TRBJ1-1, with a possible D match to TRBD1 (5 bases). Sequenced input: blood. CDR3 sequence reads: CASNGGSAFF. The CDR3 region has the DNA TGTGCCAGCAATGGGGGATCAGCTTTCTTT.